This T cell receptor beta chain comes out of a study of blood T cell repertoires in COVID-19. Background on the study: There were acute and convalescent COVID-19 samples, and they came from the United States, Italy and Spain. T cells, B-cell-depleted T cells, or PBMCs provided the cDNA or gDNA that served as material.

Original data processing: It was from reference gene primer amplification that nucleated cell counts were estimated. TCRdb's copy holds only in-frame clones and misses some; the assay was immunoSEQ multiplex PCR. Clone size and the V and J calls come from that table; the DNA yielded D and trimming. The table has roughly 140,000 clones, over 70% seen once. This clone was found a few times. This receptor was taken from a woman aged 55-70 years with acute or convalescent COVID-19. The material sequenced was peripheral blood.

This chain's CDR3 is CASSHRDRDGVSLSTHLPQHF. CDR3 in DNA: TGTGCCAGCAGCCACCGGGACAGGGATGGGGTTTCTCTATCGACTCATCTACCCCAGCATTTT. The J gene is TRBJ1-5, the V gene TRBV7-3; 9 bases map to TRBD1. The germline gives CDR1 SGHTA, CDR2 FQGTGA. The CDR3 extends over 21 amino acids. The V segment lost 5 bases and the J segment 10 bases; nucleotides outside the gene matches: 30. The full variable domain, rest sourced from reference TRBV7-3 and TRBJ1-5, is GAGVSQTPSNKVTEKGKYVELRCDPISGHTALYWYRQSLGQGPEFLIYFQGTGAADDSGLPNDRFFAVRPEGSVSTLKIQRTERGDSAVYLCASSHRDRDGVSLSTHLPQHFGDGTRLSIL.